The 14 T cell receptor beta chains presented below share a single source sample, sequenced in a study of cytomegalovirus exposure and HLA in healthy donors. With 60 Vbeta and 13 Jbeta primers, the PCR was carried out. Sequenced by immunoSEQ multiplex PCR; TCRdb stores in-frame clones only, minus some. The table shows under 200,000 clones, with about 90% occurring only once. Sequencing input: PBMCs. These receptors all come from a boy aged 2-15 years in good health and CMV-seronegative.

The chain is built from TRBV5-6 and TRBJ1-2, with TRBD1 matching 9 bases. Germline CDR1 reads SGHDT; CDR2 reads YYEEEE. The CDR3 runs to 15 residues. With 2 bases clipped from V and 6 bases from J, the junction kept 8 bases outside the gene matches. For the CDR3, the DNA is TGTGCCAGCAGCTTTACCGGGACAGGGAGCGATGGCTACACCTTC. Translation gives CASSFTGTGSDGYTF.

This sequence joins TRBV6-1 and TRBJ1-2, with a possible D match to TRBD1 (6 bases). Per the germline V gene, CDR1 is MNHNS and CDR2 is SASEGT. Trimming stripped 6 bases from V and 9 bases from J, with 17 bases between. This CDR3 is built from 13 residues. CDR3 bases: TGTGCCAGCAGCCTAACAGGGATAAGGAGCTACACCTTC. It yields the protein CASSLTGIRSYTF.

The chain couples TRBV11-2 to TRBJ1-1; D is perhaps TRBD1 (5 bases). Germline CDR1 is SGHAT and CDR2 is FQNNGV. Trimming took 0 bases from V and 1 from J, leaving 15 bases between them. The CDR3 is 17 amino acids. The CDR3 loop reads CASSLDGRGRANTEAFF. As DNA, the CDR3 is TGTGCCAGCAGCTTAGATGGTAGGGGTCGGGCGAACACTGAAGCTTTCTTT.

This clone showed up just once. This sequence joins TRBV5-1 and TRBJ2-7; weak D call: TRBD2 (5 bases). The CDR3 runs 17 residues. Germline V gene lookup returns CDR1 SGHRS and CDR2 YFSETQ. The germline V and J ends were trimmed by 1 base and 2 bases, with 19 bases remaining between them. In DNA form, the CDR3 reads TGCGCCAGCAGCTTGATGGTTACGTGGGAGAGGGCCTACGAGCAGTACTTC. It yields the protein CASSLMVTWERAYEQYF.

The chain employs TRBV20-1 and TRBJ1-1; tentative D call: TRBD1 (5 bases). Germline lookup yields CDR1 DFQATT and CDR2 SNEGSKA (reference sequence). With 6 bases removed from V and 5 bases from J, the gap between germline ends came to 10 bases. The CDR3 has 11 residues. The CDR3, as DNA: TGCAGTGCCTTGCGGGGGACTGAAGCTTTCTTT. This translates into CSALRGTEAFF.

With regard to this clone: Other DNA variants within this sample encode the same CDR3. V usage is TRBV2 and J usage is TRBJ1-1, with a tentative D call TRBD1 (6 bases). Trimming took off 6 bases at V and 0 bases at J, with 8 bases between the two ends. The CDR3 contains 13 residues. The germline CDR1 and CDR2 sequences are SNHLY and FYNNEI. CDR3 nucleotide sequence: TGTGCCAGCAGGGACAGTTTGAACACTGAAGCTTTCTTT. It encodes CASRDSLNTEAFF.

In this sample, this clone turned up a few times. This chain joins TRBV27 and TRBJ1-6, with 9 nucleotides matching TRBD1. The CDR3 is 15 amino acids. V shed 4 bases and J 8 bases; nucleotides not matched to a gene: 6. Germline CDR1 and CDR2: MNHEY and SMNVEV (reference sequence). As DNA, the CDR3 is TGTGCCAGCAGTTCACCACAGGGGGCTTATTCACCCCTCCACTTT. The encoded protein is CASSSPQGAYSPLHF.

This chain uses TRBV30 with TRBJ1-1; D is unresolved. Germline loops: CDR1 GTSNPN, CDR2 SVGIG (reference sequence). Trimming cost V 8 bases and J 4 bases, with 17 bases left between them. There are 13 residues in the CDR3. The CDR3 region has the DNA TGTGCCGCCAAATTTCTAGAGGGCACTGAAGCTTTCTTT. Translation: CAAKFLEGTEAFF. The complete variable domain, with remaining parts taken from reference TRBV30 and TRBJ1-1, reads SQTIHQWPATLVQPVGSPLSLECTVEGTSNPNLYWYRQAAGRGLQLLFYSVGIGQISSEVPQNLSASRPQDRQFILSSKKLLLSDSGFYLCAAKFLEGTEAFFGQGTRLTVV.

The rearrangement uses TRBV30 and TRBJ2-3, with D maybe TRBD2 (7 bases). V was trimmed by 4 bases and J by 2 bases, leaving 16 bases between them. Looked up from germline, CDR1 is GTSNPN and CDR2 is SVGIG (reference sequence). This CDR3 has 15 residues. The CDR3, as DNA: TGTGCCTGGACCATGGGGGGGCTTGCCACAGATACGCAGTATTTT. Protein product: CAWTMGGLATDTQYF.

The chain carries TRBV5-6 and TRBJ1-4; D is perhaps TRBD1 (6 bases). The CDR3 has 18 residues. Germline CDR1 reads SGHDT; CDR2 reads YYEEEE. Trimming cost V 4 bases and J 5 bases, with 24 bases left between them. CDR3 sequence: CASSQISHRGQPNEKLFF. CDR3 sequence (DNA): TGTGCCAGCAGCCAAATCTCCCATAGAGGACAGCCCAATGAAAAACTGTTTTTT.

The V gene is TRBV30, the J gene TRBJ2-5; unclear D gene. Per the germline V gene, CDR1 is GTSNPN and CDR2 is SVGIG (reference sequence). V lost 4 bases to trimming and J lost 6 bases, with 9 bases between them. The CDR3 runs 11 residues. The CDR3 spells CAWNSLQTQYF. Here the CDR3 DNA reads TGTGCCTGGAATTCCCTACAGACCCAGTACTTC.

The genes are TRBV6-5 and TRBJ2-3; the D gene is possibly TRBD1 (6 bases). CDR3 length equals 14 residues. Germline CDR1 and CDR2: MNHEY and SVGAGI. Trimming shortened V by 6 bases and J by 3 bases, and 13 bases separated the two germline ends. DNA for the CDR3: TGTGCCAGCAGCCAAAGGACAGTTACAGATACGCAGTATTTT. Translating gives CASSQRTVTDTQYF.

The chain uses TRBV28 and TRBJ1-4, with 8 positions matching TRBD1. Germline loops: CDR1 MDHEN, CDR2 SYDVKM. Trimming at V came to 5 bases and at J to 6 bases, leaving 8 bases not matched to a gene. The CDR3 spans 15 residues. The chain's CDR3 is CASSRQGKTDEKLFF. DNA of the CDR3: TGTGCCAGCAGTAGACAGGGGAAGACTGATGAAAAACTGTTTTTT.

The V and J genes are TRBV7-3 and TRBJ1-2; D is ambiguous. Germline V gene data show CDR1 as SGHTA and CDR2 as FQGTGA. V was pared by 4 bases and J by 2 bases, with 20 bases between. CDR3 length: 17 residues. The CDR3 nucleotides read TGTGCCAGCAGCTCATCGGCCCGTGGTCGGGAGAACTATGGCTACACCTTC. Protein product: CASSSSARGRENYGYTF.